This TCR beta chain was captured in a study of T-cell reconstitution after alpha-beta-depleted transplantation in children. Findings and caveats of the study: The authors attributed T-cell counts and diversity one year after transplant mostly to newly produced T cells.

For this clonotype: Its antigen is still unknown.

The V segment lost 9 bases and the J segment 0 bases; nucleotides outside the gene matches: 6. Germline CDR1 SNHLY, CDR2 FYNNEI. CDR3 length: 14 amino acids. Unique molecular identifiers were used to barcode this TCRbeta library. TCRdb itself ran the PCR reads through MiXCR, one entry per CDR3 protein. The data contain 55,000 to 65,000 distinct CDR3 sequences, around 40% of them singletons. This TCR derives from a male patient between 10 and 17 years old who had a stem cell transplant for acute lymphoblastic leukemia, so the T cells may come from the graft donor. The sample was PBMCs, mostly from graft donor cells, taken 360 days after TCRalphabeta/CD19-depleted stem cell transplant. J is TRBJ2-7 and V is TRBV2; TRBD1 agrees at 9 bases. CDR3 in DNA: TGTGCCAGTTCCCGGGACAGGGTCTCCTACGAGCAGTACTTC. This translates into CASSRDRVSYEQYF.